This T cell receptor (beta chain) was sequenced during a study of memory CD8 T cells in hepatitis C reinfection. Time point noted: late/post reinfection, 12 to 24 weeks after detection. No in vitro expansion preceded TCR sequencing of the sorted cells. CDR1 WNHNN and CDR2 SYGVQD come from the germline V gene (reference sequence). V was clipped by 0 bases and J by 11 bases; unmatched bases: 9. This CDR3 comprises 14 residues. Measured with immunoSEQ multiplex PCR; TCRdb has only the in-frame clones, and not every one. The sample yields some 46,000 clones, roughly nine tenths seen once. The rearrangement joins TRBV10-1 to TRBJ1-1; 7 nucleotides match TRBD1. This clonotype was obtained from a man between 18 and 35 years old with hepatitis C virus infection. Input material: naive CD8+ T cells sorted from blood. The CDR3 DNA is TGCGCCAGCAGTGAGTCGAGTGAGGGGGCGCCGGCTTTCTTT. Translation gives CASSESSEGAPAFF.